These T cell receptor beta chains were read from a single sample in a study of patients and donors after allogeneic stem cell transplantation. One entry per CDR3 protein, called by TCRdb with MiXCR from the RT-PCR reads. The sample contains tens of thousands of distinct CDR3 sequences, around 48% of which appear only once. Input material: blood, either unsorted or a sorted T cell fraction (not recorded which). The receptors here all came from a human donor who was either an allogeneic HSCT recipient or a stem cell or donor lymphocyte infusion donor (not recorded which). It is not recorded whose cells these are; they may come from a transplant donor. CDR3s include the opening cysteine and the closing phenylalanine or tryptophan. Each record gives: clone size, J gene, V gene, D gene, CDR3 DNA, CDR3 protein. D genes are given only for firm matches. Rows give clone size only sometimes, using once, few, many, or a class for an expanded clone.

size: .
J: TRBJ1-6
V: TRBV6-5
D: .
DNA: TGTGCCAGCAGCACGTCGTGGACCAATTCACCCCTCCACTTT
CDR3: CASSTSWTNSPLHF

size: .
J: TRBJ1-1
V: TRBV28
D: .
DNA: TGTGCCAGCAGACCAACAGGGTTGGGCGCTTTCTTT
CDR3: CASRPTGLGAFF

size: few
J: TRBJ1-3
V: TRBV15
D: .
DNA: TGTGCCACCAGCAGGGCCGGGACATCCGGAAACACCATATATTTT
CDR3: CATSRAGTSGNTIYF

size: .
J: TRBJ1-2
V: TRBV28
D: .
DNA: TGTGCCAGCAGTTTACCCCGACTCCCCTCCTATGGCTACACCTTC
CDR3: CASSLPRLPSYGYTF

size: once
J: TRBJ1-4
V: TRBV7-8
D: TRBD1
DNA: TGTGCCAGCAGAAGCGGGACAGGGCTTGAAAAACTGTTTTTT
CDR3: CASRSGTGLEKLFF

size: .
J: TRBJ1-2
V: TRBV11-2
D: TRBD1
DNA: TGTGCCAGCAGCCGGACAGGGGACTCTTATCGCTATGGCTACACCTTC
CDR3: CASSRTGDSYRYGYTF

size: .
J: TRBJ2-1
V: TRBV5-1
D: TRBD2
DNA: TGCGCCAGCAGAGCCTCACCGGATACTAGCGGGAATGAGCAGTTCTTC
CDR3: CASRASPDTSGNEQFF

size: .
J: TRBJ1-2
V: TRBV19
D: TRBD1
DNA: TGTGCCAGTACCATCTTGGGACAGCCGAACTATGGCTACACCTTC
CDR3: CASTILGQPNYGYTF

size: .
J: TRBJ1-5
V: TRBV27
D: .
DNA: TGTGCCAGCAGTTTATCGGCCTCCTTGGGCAATCAGCCCCAGCATTTT
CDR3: CASSLSASLGNQPQHF

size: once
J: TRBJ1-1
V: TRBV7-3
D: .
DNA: TGTGCCAGCAAAGAAACGATGGACAGGAACACTGAAGCTTTCTTT
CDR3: CASKETMDRNTEAFF

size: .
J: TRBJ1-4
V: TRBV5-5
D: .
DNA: TGTGCCAGCAGCTTGATTCAGTCCGGAGAAAAACTGTTTTTT
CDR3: CASSLIQSGEKLFF

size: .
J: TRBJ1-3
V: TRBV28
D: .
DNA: TGTGCCAGCAGTACCCCCGGGACACCCGCCGGTAGTGGGTATTTT
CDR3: CASSTPGTPAGSGYF

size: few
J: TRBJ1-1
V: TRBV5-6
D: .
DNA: TGTGCCAGCAGCTTTACCAGAAACACTGAAGCTTTCTTT
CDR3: CASSFTRNTEAFF

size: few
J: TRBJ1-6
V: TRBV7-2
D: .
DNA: TGTGCCAGCAGCTCCCTACCCTCTGATAATTCACCCCTCCACTTT
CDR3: CASSSLPSDNSPLHF

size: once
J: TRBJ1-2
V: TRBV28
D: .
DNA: TGTGCCAGCAGTTTTGCAGTAACAGAAGAAATAGGGTATGGCTACACCTTC
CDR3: CASSFAVTEEIGYGYTF

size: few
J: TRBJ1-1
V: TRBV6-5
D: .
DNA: TGTGCCAGTACCTCCCACAGCCTAGGCACTGAAGCTTTCTTT
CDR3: CASTSHSLGTEAFF

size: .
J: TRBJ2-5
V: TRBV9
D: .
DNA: TGTGCCAGCAGCGTAGGGGGTCGACAAGAGACCCAGTACTTC
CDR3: CASSVGGRQETQYF

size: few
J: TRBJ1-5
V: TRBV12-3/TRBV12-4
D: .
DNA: TGTGCCAGCAGTTCCAGAAGGGAGGGTCAGCCCCAGCATTTT
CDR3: CASSSRREGQPQHF

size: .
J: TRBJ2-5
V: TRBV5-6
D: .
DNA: TGTGCCAGCAGCCAGACTAGTCGCGAGACCCAGTACTTC
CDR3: CASSQTSRETQYF

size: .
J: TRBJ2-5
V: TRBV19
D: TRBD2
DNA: TGTGCCAGTACCGTCCGAAGACTAGCGGGAGGAGGGGAGACCCAGTACTTC
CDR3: CASTVRRLAGGGETQYF

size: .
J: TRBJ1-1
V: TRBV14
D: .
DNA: TGTGCCAGCAGCCGATATCGAAACGTTTGGACTGAAGCTTTCTTT
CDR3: CASSRYRNVWTEAFF

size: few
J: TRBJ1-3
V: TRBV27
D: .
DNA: TGTGCCAGCAGTTTATCAGGGCGTCATGGAAACACCATATATTTT
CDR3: CASSLSGRHGNTIYF

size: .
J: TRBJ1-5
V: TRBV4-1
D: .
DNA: TGCGCCAGCAGCCAAACTCCCCCAGGGGTAGGTAATCAGCCCCAGCATTTT
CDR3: CASSQTPPGVGNQPQHF

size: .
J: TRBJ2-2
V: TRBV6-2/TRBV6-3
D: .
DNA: TGTGCCAGCAGCCCAACTAGAGGGGCCACCGGGGAGCTGTTTTTT
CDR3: CASSPTRGATGELFF

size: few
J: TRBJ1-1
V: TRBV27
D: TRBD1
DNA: TGTGCCAGCAGTGTCGACAGGGTCACTGAAGCTTTCTTT
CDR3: CASSVDRVTEAFF

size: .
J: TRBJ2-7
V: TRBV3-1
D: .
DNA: TGTGCCAGCAGCCACCTTGTAGGGGACTACGAGCAGTACTTC
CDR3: CASSHLVGDYEQYF

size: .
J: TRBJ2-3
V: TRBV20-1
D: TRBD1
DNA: TGCAGTGCTAGAGATGGATCCAGGGGGCTGGATACGCAGTATTTT
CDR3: CSARDGSRGLDTQYF

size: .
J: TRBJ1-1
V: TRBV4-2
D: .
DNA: TGTGCCAGCAGCCAAGATAAGGTGAGTGGGTCTGAAGCTTTCTTT
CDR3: CASSQDKVSGSEAFF

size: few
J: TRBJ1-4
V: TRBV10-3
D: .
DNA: TGTGCCATCAGTGAGGCCTTCTCCGGGACAACTAATGAAAAACTGTTTTTT
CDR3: CAISEAFSGTTNEKLFF

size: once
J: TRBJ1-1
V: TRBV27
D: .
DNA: TGTGCCAGCAGTTCTCCCGGGGGTGAAGCTTTCTTT
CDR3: CASSSPGGEAFF

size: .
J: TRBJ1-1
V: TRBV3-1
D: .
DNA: TGTGCCAGCAGCCAAGATGAGGCAGGGTGGACCACTGAAGCTTTCTTT
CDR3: CASSQDEAGWTTEAFF

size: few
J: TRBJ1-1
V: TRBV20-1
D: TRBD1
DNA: TGCAGTGCCGGAAGGGACAGATACACTGAAGCTTTCTTT
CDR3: CSAGRDRYTEAFF

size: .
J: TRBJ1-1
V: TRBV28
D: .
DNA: TGTGCCAGCCTCCGGAACACTGAAGCTTTCTTT
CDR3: CASLRNTEAFF

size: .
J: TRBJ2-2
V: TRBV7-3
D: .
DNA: TGTGCCAGCAGCTTAAGCGGGCCCGGGGAGCTGTTTTTT
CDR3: CASSLSGPGELFF

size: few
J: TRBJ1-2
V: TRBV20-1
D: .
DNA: TGCAGTGCCCGGTACATAGCTAACTATGGCTACACCTTC
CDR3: CSARYIANYGYTF

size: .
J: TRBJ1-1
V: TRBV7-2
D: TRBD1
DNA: TGTGCCAGCAGCTTCGTCACAGGGGGCGAGTTGAGCACTGAAGCTTTCTTT
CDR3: CASSFVTGGELSTEAFF

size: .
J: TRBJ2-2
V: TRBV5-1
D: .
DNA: TGCGCCAGCAGCTTGGCCGTCTTCGCCGGGGAGCTGTTTTTT
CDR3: CASSLAVFAGELFF

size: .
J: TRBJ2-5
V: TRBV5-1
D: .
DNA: TGCGCCAGCAGCTTGGACGTCGGTAACCAAGAGACCCAGTACTTC
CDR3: CASSLDVGNQETQYF

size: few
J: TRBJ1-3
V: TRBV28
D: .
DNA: TGTGCCAGCAGTTTAGGTCCTGGAAACACCATATATTTT
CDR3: CASSLGPGNTIYF

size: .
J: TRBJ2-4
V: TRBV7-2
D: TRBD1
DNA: TGTGCCAGCAGCTGGGACAGAAAAAACATTCAGTACTTC
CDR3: CASSWDRKNIQYF

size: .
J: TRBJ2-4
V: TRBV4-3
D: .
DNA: TGCGCCAGCAGCCAAGTAACAGGGCTAGCCAAAAACATTCAGTACTTC
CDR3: CASSQVTGLAKNIQYF